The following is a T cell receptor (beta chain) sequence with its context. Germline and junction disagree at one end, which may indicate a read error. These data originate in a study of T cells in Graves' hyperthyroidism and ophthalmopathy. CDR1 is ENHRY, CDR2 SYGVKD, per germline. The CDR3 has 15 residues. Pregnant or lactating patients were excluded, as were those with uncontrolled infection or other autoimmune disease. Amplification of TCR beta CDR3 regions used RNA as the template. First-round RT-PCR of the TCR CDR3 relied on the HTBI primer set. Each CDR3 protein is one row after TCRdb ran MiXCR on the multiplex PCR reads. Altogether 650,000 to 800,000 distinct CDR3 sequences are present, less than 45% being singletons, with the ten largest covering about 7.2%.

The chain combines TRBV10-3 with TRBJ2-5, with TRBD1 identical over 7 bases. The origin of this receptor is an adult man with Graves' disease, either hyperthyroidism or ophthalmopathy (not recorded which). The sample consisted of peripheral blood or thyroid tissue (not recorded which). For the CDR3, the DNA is TGTGCCAGCAGTCATTCGACAGGGCTCCAAGAGACCCAGTACTTC. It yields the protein CASSHSTGLQETQYF.